The 7 T cell receptor beta chains listed next were all sequenced from one sample in a study of control samples from healthy donors and cancer patients. Measured with immunoSEQ multiplex PCR; TCRdb has only the in-frame clones, and not every one. The table has some 410,000 clones, approximately 90% seen once; the top ten hold around 6.4%. Sequencing was performed on PBMCs. The source is a man in his forties or fifties with head and neck cancer.

This clone came up once. The J gene is TRBJ2-2, the V gene TRBV9; possible D gene TRBD1, 5 bases. Germline values: CDR1 SGDLS, CDR2 YYNGEE. The V and J ends lost 0 bases and 0 bases respectively, with 9 bases between them. The CDR3 consists of 16 residues. The CDR3 sequence: CASSVAATANTGELFF. The CDR3 nucleotides are TGTGCCAGCAGCGTAGCGGCGACAGCGAACACCGGGGAGCTGTTTTTT.

This chain uses TRBV19 with TRBJ2-7; D uncertain. The V gene lost 0 bases and the J gene lost 2 bases, with 8 bases spanning the gap. The CDR3 has 14 amino acids. Germline V gene lookup returns CDR1 LNHDA and CDR2 SQIVND (reference sequence). The CDR3: CASSIDSGTYEQYF. Here the CDR3 DNA reads TGTGCCAGTAGTATAGATTCAGGCACCTACGAGCAGTACTTC.

The chain carries TRBV29-1 and TRBJ2-7, with D maybe TRBD1 (6 bases). The CDR3 loop spans 13 amino acids. Germline CDR1 reads SQVTM; CDR2 reads ANQGSEA. V was trimmed by 5 bases and J by 0 bases, leaving 11 bases between them. The CDR3 region is CSVNQGISYEQYF. The DNA for the CDR3 is TGCAGCGTTAACCAGGGGATCTCCTACGAGCAGTACTTC.

The chain combines TRBV5-5 with TRBJ2-3; D may be TRBD2 (6 bases). The germline V gene has CDR1 SGHKS and CDR2 YYEKEE (reference sequence). Trimming pared 5 bases from V and 1 base from J, leaving 17 bases between. This CDR3 spans 16 amino acids. CDR3 DNA sequence: TGTGCCAGCAGTTCCGAGGGGAGGTGGGGCACAGATACGCAGTATTTT. It encodes CASSSEGRWGTDTQYF.

The chain uses TRBV27 and TRBJ2-2; possibly TRBD2 for D (6 bases). V was shortened by 10 bases and J by 4 bases, with 16 bases between the two germline ends. Germline V gene sequence: CDR1 MNHEY, CDR2 SMNVEV (reference sequence). The CDR3 loop spans 14 amino acids. As DNA, the CDR3 is TGTGCCACCACAGAGACTAGACCCACCGGGGAGCTGTTTTTT. Protein: CATTETRPTGELFF.

V gene TRBV4-3 combines with J gene TRBJ1-4; 8 bases fit TRBD1. The CDR3 sequence is 18 residues long. The J segment lost 6 bases and the V segment lost 0 bases, leaving 12 bases of the junction unmatched. CDR1 is LGHNA, CDR2 YSLEER, per germline. The CDR3 DNA sequence: TGCGCCAGCAGCCAAGATCTGACAGGGGCAGGGCGGGATGAAAAACTGTTTTTT. Translation gives CASSQDLTGAGRDEKLFF.

This clone showed up just once. This chain's CDR3 is CASSGERVSYEQYF. As DNA, the CDR3 is TGTGCCAGCAGCGGGGAACGGGTCTCCTACGAGCAGTACTTC. The chain carries TRBV5-5 and TRBJ2-7; D ambiguous. The length of the CDR3 is 14 residues. Germline V lookup: CDR1 SGHKS, CDR2 YYEKEE (reference sequence). Trimming stripped 4 bases from V and 0 bases from J, with 11 bases between.